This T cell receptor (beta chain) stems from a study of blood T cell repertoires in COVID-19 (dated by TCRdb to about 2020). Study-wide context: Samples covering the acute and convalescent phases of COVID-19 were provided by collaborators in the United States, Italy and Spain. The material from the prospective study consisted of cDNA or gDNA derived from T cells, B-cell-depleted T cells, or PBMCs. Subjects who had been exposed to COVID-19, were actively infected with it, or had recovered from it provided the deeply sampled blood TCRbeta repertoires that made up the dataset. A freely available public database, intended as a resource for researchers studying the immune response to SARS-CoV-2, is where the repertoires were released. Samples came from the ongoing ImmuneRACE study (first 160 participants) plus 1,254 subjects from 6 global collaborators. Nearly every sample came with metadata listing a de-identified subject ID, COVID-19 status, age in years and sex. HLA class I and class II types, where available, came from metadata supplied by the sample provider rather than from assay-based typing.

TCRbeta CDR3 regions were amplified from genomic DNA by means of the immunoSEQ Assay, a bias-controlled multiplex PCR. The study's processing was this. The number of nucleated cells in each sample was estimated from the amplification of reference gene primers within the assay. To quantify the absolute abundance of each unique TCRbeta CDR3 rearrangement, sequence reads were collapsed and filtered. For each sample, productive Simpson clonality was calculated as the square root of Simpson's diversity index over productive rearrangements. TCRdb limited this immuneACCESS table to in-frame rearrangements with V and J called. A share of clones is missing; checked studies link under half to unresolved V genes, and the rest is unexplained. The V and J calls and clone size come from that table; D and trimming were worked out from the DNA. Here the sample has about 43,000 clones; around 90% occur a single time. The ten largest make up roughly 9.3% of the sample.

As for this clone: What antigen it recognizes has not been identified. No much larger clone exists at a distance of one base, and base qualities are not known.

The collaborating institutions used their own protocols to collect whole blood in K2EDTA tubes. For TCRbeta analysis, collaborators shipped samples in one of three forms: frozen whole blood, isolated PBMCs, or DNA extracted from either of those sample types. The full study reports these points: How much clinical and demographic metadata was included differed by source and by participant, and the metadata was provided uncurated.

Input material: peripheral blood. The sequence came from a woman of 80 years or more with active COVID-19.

The DNA is as follows: TGCGCCAGCAGTGGGTCCCCTGACTCGTCCCAGCATTTT. It codes for CASSGSPDSSQHF. The rearrangement joined TRBV10-2 to TRBJ1-5; the D gene identity is not certain. The junction shows trimming of 4 bases on V and 11 bases on J, plus 15 bases between the germline ends. CDR3 length: 13 amino acids, cysteine to phenylalanine. This entry keeps only the CDR3 DNA: 39 bases, framed from base 1. CDR1 is given as WSHSY and CDR2 as SAAADI, both from the germline V gene.